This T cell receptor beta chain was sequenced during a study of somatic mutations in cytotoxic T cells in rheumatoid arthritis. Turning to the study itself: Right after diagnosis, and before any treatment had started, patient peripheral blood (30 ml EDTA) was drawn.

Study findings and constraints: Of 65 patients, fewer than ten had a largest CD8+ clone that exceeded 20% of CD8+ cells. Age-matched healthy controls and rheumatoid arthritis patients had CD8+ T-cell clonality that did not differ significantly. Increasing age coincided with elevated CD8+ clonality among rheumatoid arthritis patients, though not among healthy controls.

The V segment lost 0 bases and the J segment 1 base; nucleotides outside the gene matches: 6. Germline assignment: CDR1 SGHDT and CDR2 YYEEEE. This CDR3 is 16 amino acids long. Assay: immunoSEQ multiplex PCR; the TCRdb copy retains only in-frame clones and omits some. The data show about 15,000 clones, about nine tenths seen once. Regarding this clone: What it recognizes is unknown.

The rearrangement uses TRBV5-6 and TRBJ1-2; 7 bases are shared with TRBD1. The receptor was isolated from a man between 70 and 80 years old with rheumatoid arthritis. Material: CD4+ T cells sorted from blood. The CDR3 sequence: CASSLDRGTFNYGYTF. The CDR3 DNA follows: TGTGCCAGCAGCTTGGACAGGGGAACCTTTAACTATGGCTACACCTTC.